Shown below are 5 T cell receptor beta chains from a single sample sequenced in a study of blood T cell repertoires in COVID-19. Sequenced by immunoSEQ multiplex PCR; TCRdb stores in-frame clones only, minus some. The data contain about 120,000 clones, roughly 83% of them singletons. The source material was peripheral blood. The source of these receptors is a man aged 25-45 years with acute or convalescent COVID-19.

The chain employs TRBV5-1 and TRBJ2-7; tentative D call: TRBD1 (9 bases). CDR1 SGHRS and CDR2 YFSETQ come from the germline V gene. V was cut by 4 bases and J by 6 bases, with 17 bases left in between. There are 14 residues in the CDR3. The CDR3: CASSGGQGLGEQYF. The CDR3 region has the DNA TGCGCCAGCAGCGGGGGACAGGGACTAGGCGAGCAGTACTTC.

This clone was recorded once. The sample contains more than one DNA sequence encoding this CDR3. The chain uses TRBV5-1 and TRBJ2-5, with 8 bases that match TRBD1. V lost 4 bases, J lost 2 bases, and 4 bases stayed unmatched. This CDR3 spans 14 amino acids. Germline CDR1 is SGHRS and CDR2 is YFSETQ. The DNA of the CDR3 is TGCGCCAGCAGCCTCGGGACAGGACAAGAGACCCAGTACTTC. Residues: CASSLGTGQETQYF.

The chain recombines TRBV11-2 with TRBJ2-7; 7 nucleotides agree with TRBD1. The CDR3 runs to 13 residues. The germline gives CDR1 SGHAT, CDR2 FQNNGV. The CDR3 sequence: CASEGAGAYEQYV. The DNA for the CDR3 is TGTGCGAGTGAGGGGGCCGGTGCCTACGAGCAGTACGTC.

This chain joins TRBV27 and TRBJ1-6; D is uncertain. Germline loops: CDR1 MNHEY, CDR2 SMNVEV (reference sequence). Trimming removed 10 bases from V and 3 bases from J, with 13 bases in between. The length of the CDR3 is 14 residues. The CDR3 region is CAIARSGYNSPLHF. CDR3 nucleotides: TGTGCCATCGCTAGGAGTGGCTATAATTCACCCCTCCACTTT.

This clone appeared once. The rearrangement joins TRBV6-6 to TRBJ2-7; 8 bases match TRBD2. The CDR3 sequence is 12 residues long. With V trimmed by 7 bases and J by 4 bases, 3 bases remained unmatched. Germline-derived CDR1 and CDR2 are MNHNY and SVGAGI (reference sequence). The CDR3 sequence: CASTAGVYEQYF. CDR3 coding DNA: TGTGCCAGCACAGCGGGGGTTTACGAGCAGTACTTC.